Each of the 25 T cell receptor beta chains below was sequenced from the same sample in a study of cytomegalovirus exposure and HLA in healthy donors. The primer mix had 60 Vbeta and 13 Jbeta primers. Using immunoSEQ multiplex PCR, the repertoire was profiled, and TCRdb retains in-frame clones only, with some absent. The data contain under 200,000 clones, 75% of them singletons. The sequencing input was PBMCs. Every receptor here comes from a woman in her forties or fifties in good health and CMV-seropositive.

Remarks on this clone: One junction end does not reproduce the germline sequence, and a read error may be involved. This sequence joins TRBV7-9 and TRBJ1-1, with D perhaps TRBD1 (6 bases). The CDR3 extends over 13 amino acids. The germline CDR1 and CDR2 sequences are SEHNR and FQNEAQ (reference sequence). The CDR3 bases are TGTTCCAGCAGCCAGGGGAGCAACACTGAAGCTTTCTTT. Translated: CSSSQGSNTEAFF.

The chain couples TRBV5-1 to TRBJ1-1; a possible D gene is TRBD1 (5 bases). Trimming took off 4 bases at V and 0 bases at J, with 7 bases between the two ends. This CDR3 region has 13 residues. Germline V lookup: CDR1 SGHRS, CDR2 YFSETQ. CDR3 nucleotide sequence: TGCGCCAGCAGCGGGGCACTGAACACTGAAGCTTTCTTT. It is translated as CASSGALNTEAFF.

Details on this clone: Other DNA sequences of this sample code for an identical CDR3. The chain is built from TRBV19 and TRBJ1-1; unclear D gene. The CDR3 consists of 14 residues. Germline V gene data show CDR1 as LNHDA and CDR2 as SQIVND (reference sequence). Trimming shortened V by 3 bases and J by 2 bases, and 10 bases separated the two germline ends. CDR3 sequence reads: CASSIGQRNTEAFF. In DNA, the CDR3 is TGTGCCAGTAGTATTGGGCAGAGAAACACTGAAGCTTTCTTT.

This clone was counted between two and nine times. The CDR3 bases are TGTGCCAGTCGGGCCGGGACAACTAGCACAGATACGCAGTATTTT. Translation gives CASRAGTTSTDTQYF. This chain uses TRBV19 with TRBJ2-3; possibly TRBD1 for D (6 bases). V lost 8 bases and J lost 0, with 15 bases in between. Germline V lookup: CDR1 LNHDA, CDR2 SQIVND (reference sequence). This CDR3 contains 15 residues.

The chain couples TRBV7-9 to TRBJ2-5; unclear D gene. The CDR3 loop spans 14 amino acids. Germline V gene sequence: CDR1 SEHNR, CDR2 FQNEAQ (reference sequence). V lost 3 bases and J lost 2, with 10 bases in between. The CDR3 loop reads CASSFGGRQETQYF. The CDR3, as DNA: TGTGCCAGCAGCTTCGGTGGGCGACAAGAGACCCAGTACTTC.

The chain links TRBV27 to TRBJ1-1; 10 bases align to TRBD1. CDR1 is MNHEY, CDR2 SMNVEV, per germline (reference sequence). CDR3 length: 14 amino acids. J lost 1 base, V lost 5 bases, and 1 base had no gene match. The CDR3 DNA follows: TGTGCCAGCAGTCGGGACAGGGGGAACACTGAAGCTTTCTTT. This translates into CASSRDRGNTEAFF.

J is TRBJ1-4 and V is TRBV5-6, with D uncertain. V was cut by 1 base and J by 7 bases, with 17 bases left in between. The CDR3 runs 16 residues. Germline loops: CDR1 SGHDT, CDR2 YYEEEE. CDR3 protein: CASSLSLRPISEKLFF. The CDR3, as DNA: TGTGCCAGCAGCTTGTCACTACGGCCAATAAGTGAAAAACTGTTTTTT.

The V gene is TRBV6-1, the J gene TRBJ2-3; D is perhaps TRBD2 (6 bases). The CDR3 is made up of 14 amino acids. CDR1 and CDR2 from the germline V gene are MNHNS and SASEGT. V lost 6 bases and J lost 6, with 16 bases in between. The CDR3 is CASRGGIVGDTQYF. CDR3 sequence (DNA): TGTGCCAGCAGGGGGGGAATCGTAGGGGATACGCAGTATTTT.

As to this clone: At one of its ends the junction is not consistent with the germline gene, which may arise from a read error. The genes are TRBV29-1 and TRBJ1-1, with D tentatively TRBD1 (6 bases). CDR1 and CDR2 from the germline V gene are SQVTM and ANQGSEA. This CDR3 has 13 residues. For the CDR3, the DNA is TGCAGCGTCGAAGGACAGCAGAACACTGAAGCTTTCTTT. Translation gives CSVEGQQNTEAFF.

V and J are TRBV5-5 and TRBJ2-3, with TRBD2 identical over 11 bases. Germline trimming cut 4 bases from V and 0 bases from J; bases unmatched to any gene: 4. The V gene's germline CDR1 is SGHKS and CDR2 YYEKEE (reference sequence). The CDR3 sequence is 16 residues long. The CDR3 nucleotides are TGTGCCAGCAGCATGGGACTAGCGGCTAGCACAGATACGCAGTATTTT. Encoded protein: CASSMGLAASTDTQYF.

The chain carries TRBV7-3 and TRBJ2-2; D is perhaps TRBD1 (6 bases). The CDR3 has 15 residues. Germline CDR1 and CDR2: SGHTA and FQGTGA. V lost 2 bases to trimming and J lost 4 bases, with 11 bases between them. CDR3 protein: CASSLLGGATGELFF. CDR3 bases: TGTGCCAGCAGCTTATTAGGGGGAGCCACCGGGGAGCTGTTTTTT.

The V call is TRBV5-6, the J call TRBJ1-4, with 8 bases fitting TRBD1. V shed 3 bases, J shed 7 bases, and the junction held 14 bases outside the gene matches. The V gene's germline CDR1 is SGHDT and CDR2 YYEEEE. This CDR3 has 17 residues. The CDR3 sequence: CASSSYRRTGLGEKLFF. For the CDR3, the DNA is TGTGCCAGCAGCTCCTACCGGAGGACAGGGCTGGGTGAAAAACTGTTTTTT.

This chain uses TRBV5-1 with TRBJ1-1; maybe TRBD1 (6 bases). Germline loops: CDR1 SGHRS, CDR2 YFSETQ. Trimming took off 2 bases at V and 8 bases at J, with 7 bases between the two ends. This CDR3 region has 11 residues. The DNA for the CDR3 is TGCGCCAGCAGCTTCGGGACAGAAGCTTTCTTT. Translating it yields CASSFGTEAFF.

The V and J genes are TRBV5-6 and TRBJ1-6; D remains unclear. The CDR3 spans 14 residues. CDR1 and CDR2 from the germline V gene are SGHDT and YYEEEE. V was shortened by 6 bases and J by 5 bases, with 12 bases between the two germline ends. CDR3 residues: CASTFERDNSPLHF. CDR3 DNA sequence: TGTGCCAGCACCTTTGAGCGGGATAATTCACCCCTCCACTTT.

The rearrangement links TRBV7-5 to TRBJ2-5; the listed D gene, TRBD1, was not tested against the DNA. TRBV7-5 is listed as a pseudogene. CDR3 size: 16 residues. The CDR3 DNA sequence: TGTGTCAGAAGCTCCACTGACAGACTTACACAAGAGACCCAGTACTTC. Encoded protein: CVRSSTDRLTQETQYF.

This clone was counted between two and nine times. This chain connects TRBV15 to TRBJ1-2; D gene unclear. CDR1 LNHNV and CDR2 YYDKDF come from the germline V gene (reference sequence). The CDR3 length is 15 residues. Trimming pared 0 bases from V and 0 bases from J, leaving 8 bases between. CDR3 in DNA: TGTGCCACCAGCAGAGATAACGGAGCTAACTATGGCTACACCTTC. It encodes CATSRDNGANYGYTF. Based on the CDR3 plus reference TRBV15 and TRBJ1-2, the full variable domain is DAMVIQNPRYQVTQFGKPVTLSCSQTLNHNVMYWYQQKSSQAPKLLFHYYDKDFNNEADTPDNFQSRRPNTSFCFLDIRSPGLGDTAMYLCATSRDNGANYGYTFGSGTRLTVV.

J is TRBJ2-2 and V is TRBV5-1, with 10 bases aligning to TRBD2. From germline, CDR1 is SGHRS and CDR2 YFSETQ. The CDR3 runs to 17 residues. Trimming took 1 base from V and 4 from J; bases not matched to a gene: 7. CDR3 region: CASSLSSGGPSTGELFF. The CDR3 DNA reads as TGCGCCAGCAGCTTGAGTAGCGGGGGGCCGTCCACCGGGGAGCTGTTTTTT.

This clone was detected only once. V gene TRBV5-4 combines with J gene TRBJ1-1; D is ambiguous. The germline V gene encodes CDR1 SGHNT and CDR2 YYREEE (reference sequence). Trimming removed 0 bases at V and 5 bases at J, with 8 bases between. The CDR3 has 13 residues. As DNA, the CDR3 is TGTGCCAGCAGCTTGGAACAGTGGACTGAAGCTTTCTTT. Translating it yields CASSLEQWTEAFF.

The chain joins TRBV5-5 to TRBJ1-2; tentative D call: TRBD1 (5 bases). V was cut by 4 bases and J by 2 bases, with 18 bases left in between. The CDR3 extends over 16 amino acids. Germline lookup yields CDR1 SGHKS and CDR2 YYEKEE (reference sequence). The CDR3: CASSRGTGEGNYGYTF. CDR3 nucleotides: TGTGCCAGCAGCAGGGGCACGGGGGAAGGAAACTATGGCTACACCTTC.

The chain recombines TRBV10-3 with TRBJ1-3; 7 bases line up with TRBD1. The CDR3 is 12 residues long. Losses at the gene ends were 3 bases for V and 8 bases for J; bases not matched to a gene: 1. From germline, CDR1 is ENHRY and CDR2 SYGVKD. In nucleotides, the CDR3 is TGTGCCATCAGTGAAGGGGGCTACACCATATATTTT. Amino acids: CAISEGGYTIYF.

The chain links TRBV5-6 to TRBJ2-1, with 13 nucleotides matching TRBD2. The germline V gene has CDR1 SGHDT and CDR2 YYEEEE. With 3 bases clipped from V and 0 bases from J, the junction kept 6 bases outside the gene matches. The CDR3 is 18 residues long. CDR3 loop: CASSYGLAGVSSYNEQFF. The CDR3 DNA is TGTGCCAGCAGCTACGGACTAGCGGGGGTTAGCTCCTACAATGAGCAGTTCTTC.

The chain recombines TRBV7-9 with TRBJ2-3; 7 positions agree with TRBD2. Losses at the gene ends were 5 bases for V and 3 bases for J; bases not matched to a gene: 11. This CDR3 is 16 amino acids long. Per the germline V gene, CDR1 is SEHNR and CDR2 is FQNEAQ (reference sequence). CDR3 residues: CASSPPLRLATDTQYF. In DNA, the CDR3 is TGTGCCAGCAGCCCCCCCCTCAGACTAGCAACAGATACGCAGTATTTT.

The CDR3 protein is CASSDRNYGYTF. CDR3 nucleotides: TGTGCCAGCAGCGACAGGAACTATGGCTACACCTTC. This chain connects TRBV7-8 to TRBJ1-2, with TRBD1 as a possible D gene (6 bases). The CDR3 runs 12 residues. Trimming stripped 5 bases from V and 2 bases from J, with 6 bases between. In germline, CDR1 is SGHVS, CDR2 FQNEAQ.

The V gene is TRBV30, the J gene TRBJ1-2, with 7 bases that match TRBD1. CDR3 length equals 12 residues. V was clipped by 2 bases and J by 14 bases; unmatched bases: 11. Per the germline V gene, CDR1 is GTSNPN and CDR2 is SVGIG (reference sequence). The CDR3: CAWSMGQRGGTF. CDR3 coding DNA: TGTGCCTGGAGTATGGGACAGCGCGGGGGGACCTTC.

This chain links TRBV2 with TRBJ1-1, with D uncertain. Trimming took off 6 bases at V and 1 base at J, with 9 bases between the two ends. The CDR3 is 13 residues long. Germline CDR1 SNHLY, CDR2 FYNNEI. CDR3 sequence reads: CASRRETNTEAFF. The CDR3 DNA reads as TGTGCCAGCAGACGGGAAACGAACACTGAAGCTTTCTTT.